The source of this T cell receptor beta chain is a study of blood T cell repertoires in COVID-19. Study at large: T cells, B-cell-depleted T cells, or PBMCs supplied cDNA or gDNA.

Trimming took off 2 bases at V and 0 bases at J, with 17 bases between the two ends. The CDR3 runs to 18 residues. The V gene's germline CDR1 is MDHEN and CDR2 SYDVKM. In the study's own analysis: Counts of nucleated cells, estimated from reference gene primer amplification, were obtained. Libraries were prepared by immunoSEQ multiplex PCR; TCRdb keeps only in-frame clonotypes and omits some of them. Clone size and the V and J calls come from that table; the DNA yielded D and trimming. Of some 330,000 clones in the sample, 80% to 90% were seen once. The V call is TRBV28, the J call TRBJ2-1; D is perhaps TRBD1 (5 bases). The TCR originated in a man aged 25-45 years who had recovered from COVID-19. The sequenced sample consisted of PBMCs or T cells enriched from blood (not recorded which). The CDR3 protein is CASSLSLGATVSYNEQFF. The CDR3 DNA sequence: TGTGCCAGCAGTTTAAGTTTAGGTGCGACAGTCTCCTACAATGAGCAGTTCTTC.